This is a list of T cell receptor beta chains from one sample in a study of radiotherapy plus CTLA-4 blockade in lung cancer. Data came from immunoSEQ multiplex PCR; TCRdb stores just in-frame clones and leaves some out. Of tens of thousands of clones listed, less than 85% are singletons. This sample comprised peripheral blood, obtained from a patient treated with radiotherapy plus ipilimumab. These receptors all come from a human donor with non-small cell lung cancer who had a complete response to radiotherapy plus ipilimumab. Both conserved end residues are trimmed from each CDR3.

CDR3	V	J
ASSLGTGRGNYGYT	TRBV5-1	TRBJ1-2
ASSDWTSGSQETQY	TRBV5-6	TRBJ2-5
ASSIGPQADTQY	TRBV19	TRBJ2-3
ASSIAPFSAEQY	TRBV19	TRBJ2-7
ASSPPGLLNTGELF	TRBV4-3	TRBJ2-2
ASSPWGTAGTYNEQF	TRBV5-1	TRBJ2-1
AISGASSYEQY	TRBV10-3	TRBJ2-7
AWRPGLGSYGRAGELF	TRBV30	TRBJ2-2
ASSQNEGNNEKLF	TRBV18	TRBJ1-4
ASSPLQGGEAF	TRBV7-7	TRBJ1-1
ASSSSGPATNEKLF	TRBV19	TRBJ1-4
ASSLGQGFVGGYT	TRBV14	TRBJ1-2
ASSEREPYNEQF	TRBV10-1	TRBJ2-1
ASRPTPGGSGELF	TRBV6-4	TRBJ2-2
ASSEVQGAGEKLF	TRBV6-1	TRBJ1-4
ASSFGQNNSPLH	TRBV7-8	TRBJ1-6
AWRTPGSYNSPLH	TRBV30	TRBJ1-6
ASSFLYEQY	TRBV27	TRBJ2-7
ASSMRRDGANVLT	TRBV19	TRBJ2-6
ASSDGAGYGYT	TRBV10-1	TRBJ1-2
ASSYAAGGPTDTQY	TRBV7-9	TRBJ2-3
ASSSLPYSNQPQH	TRBV7-2	TRBJ1-5
ASSYSIRRIEKLF	TRBV6-5	TRBJ1-4
ASSDQGQGIEKLF	TRBV10-1	TRBJ1-4
ASSITVNQPQH	TRBV19	TRBJ1-5
ASSRVDRDTEAF	TRBV19	TRBJ1-1
ASSLTTGTGGFDEQY	TRBV5-1	.
ASSEAESGTGGRHGYT	TRBV2	TRBJ1-2
ASSRGTGTDTQY	TRBV7-2	TRBJ2-3
SAVFGGDQY	TRBV20-1	TRBJ2-5
ASSRHRTGAAKNIQY	TRBV19	TRBJ2-4
ASSEGQPAYEQY	TRBV2	TRBJ2-7
ASSLSGTDTQY	TRBV5-4	TRBJ2-3
AWSDSSNQPQH	TRBV30	TRBJ1-5
AWSVRSEQY	TRBV30	TRBJ2-7
ASSLGGGRPGDYGYT	TRBV5-1	TRBJ1-2
ASSEIPQPRGNTIY	TRBV2	TRBJ1-3
ASSQGRGFEQF	TRBV4-1	TRBJ2-1
ASSLDQTRQSYGYT	TRBV11-2	TRBJ1-2
ASSWTGSGTEAF	TRBV7-2	TRBJ1-1